This T cell receptor beta chain is drawn from a study of T-cell memory formation after mild COVID-19. As for the study in general: TCR clusters were mostly confined to one donor each.

Each CDR3 protein gets one entry after TCRdb re-called the 5' RACE reads with MiXCR. The table lists roughly 280,000 distinct CDR3 sequences, roughly 8% of them singletons. V was trimmed by 5 bases and J by 4 bases, leaving 11 bases between them. CDR1 and CDR2 (germline): SQVTM, ANQGSEA. This CDR3 spans 12 amino acids. Findings and limits, study-wide: Clones contracting over day 15 to 85 were CD4/CD8 balanced, with later expanders leaning CD4+. Some clones that responded turned up in pre-infection memory, which suggests that cross-reactive memory joined in.

Worth noting for this clonotype: The antigen remains unidentified.

The receptor was isolated from a young man who had mild COVID-19 (a few samples of this study predate the infection). Cell type and time point are not known. The V call is TRBV29-1, the J call TRBJ1-2; D is unclear. Sequenced input: PBMCs or a T cell subset sorted from them (not recorded which). As DNA, the CDR3 is TGCAGCGTTCAGGTCAGCTCCTATGGCTACACCTTC. It specifies CSVQVSSYGYTF.